This T cell receptor beta chain derives from a study of neurological immune-mediated disorders. Findings and limits, study-wide: Patients with HTLV-1-associated myelopathy showed the most TCR clonal expansion. Those with multiple sclerosis showed the least, falling below healthy controls.

TCRdb used MiXCR to reprocess the 5' RACE reads, holding one entry per CDR3 protein. The table has 45,000 to 65,000 distinct CDR3 sequences, more than 4% seen once; the top ten hold 2.9%. This clonotype showed up many times. The antigen remains unidentified. CDR1 SGHRS and CDR2 YFSETQ come from the germline V gene. CDR3 length: 13 amino acids. Unmatched junction bases numbered 2, after V lost 3 bases and J lost 8 bases. The sample taken for sequencing was PBMCs. This clonotype was sampled from a man between 45 and 60 years old with multiple sclerosis. The V gene is TRBV5-1, the J gene TRBJ1-6; 7 bases line up with TRBD1. In DNA form, the CDR3 reads TGCGCCAGCAGCTCTACAGGGGATTCACCCCTCCACTTT. It encodes CASSSTGDSPLHF.